The 28 T cell receptor beta chains below were found in one sample sequenced in a study of identical twins. TCRdb called the 5' RACE reads again in MiXCR, with one record for every CDR3 protein. The sample lists around 680,000 distinct CDR3 sequences, 8.5% to 9% occurring once. The same sample was also used in a study of yellow fever vaccine responses in identical twins.

The material sequenced was PBMCs. The receptors stem from a woman aged 18-35 years in good health.

This clonotype has more than one count but fewer than ten. The V gene is TRBV7-2, the J gene TRBJ2-1; a weak D match, TRBD1 (6 bases). The V gene's germline CDR1 is SGHTA and CDR2 FQGNSA. The CDR3 sequence is 14 residues long. The germline V and J ends were trimmed by 1 base and 9 bases, with 13 bases remaining between them. CDR3 nucleotide sequence: TGTGCCAGCAGCTTAGTACAGGGCGTTGGTGAGCAGTTCTTC. Its translation is CASSLVQGVGEQFF.

The CDR3 protein is CSARSVGNSYEQYF. CDR3 coding DNA: TGCAGTGCTAGGAGTGTAGGGAATTCCTACGAGCAGTACTTC. The chain links TRBV20-1 to TRBJ2-7; the D is unclear. Germline values: CDR1 DFQATT, CDR2 SNEGSKA (reference sequence). The CDR3 loop spans 14 amino acids. V was pared by 3 bases and J by 1 base, with 13 bases between.

This clonotype was observed many times. V gene TRBV20-1 combines with J gene TRBJ2-7; 7 bases match TRBD2. The CDR3 covers 14 residues. The germline gives CDR1 DFQATT, CDR2 SNEGSKA (reference sequence). V lost 0 bases and J lost 2; bases outside the gene matches: 4. CDR3 protein: CSAREGRAPYEQYF. For the CDR3, the DNA is TGCAGTGCTAGAGAAGGGAGGGCCCCCTACGAGCAGTACTTC.

This clonotype was observed a handful of times. The chain combines TRBV19 with TRBJ2-1, with 11 bases that match TRBD2. Germline V gene lookup returns CDR1 LNHDA and CDR2 SQIVND (reference sequence). The V and J ends lost 4 bases and 7 bases, in that order; junction bases with no gene match: 12. The CDR3 runs 17 residues. In nucleotides, the CDR3 is TGTGCCAGTAGTAACCGTGGTAGCGGGGGGGCTAGGAATGAGCAGTTCTTC. Its protein is CASSNRGSGGARNEQFF.

This clonotype was found a few times. This sequence joins TRBV6-1 and TRBJ2-5, with 9 positions matching TRBD1. Trimming took 4 bases from V and 5 from J; bases not matched to a gene: 5. The CDR3 has 14 residues. Germline CDR1 reads MNHNS; CDR2 reads SASEGT. The CDR3 loop is CASSATGGGETQYF. CDR3 coding DNA: TGTGCCAGCAGTGCTACAGGGGGCGGGGAGACCCAGTACTTC.

The chain links TRBV10-3 to TRBJ1-2; the D is unclear. Germline CDR1 is ENHRY and CDR2 is SYGVKD. Trimming stripped 0 bases from V and 4 bases from J, with 15 bases between. The CDR3 runs to 16 residues. The CDR3 DNA follows: TGTGCCATCAGTGAGTCGCCCCCGGGGATCCCCTATGGCTACACCTTC. Translation: CAISESPPGIPYGYTF.

This clonotype occurred a few times. The chain couples TRBV10-3 to TRBJ2-1; 10 bases agree with TRBD2. The J segment lost 10 bases and the V segment lost 9 bases, leaving 15 bases of the junction unmatched. The CDR3 length is 15 residues. Germline values: CDR1 ENHRY, CDR2 SYGVKD. This CDR3 is CAIPGSGTSVQEQFF. CDR3 nucleotides: TGTGCCATTCCTGGTTCCGGGACTAGCGTACAGGAGCAGTTCTTC.

This clonotype was counted a few times. The chain combines TRBV28 with TRBJ2-3; 10 positions match TRBD2. Germline V gives CDR1 MDHEN, CDR2 SYDVKM. After removal of 7 bases from V and 2 bases from J, the junction contained 6 bases not matched to a gene. The CDR3 spans 15 residues. In DNA, the CDR3 is TGTGCCAGCACTGAACTAGCGGGGTACACAGATACGCAGTATTTT. Translation gives CASTELAGYTDTQYF.

V and J are TRBV7-2 and TRBJ2-1; 8 bases are a match to TRBD1. This CDR3 has 14 residues. V trimming: 9 bases; J trimming: 6 bases; junction bases outside the gene matches: 10. CDR1 is SGHTA, CDR2 FQGNSA, per germline. CDR3 sequence reads: CASKRTGIVNEQFF. In nucleotides, the CDR3 is TGTGCCAGTAAACGGACAGGGATAGTCAATGAGCAGTTCTTC.

This clonotype was counted only a few times. The rearrangement joins TRBV5-1 to TRBJ2-7, with a tentative D call TRBD1 (6 bases). Trimming took 2 bases from V and 3 from J, leaving 12 bases between them. The CDR3 totals 14 residues. Looked up from germline, CDR1 is SGHRS and CDR2 is YFSETQ. As DNA, the CDR3 is TGCGCCAGCAGCTTCTCAGGGGATAACTACGAGCAGTACTTC. Its protein is CASSFSGDNYEQYF.

This clonotype was counted only a few times. The genes are TRBV29-1 and TRBJ2-1, with D unclear. This CDR3 is built from 13 residues. V was cut by 8 bases and J by 6 bases, with 17 bases left in between. Germline loops: CDR1 SQVTM, CDR2 ANQGSEA. The DNA of the CDR3 is TGCAGCTTCCTCCCCCCATTCGGCAATGAGCAGTTCTTC. Protein: CSFLPPFGNEQFF.

The chain links TRBV12-3 or TRBV12-4 to TRBJ2-4; D is uncertain. This CDR3 has 12 amino acids. V was shortened by 7 bases and J by 15 bases, with 19 bases between the two germline ends. The CDR3 region is CASNFGSHPPYF. The DNA of the CDR3 is TGTGCCAGCAACTTTGGATCCCACCCGCCGTACTTC.

This sequence joins TRBV20-1 and TRBJ2-1; D remains unclear. Germline CDR1 is DFQATT and CDR2 is SNEGSKA (reference sequence). CDR3 length equals 19 residues. V lost 4 bases to trimming and J lost 12 bases, with 37 bases between them. CDR3 nucleotides: TGCAGTGCTAAGTCGTATCGGGTCTCTTCCACACCCTCTCCTAAAGGGCAGTTCTTC. This sequence encodes CSAKSYRVSSTPSPKGQFF.

This clonotype was observed many times. The chain is built from TRBV6-5 and TRBJ2-3, with 13 bases fitting TRBD2. Germline trimming cut 2 bases from V and 2 bases from J; bases unmatched to any gene: 4. This CDR3 region has 17 residues. CDR1 and CDR2 (germline): MNHEY, SVGAGI. The CDR3 DNA sequence: TGTGCCAGCAGTTACCGTACTAGCGGGGGGGCCACAGATACGCAGTATTTT. This encodes CASSYRTSGGATDTQYF.

The J gene is TRBJ2-3, the V gene TRBV24-1; 9 nucleotides line up with TRBD2. The CDR3 totals 19 residues. Germline V gives CDR1 KGHDR, CDR2 SFDVKD. J was trimmed by 2 bases and V by 3 bases; bases with no gene match: 14. The CDR3: CATSDPTPPAGGLTDTQYF. The CDR3 DNA follows: TGTGCCACCAGTGATCCCACCCCGCCCGCGGGAGGGCTCACAGATACGCAGTATTTT.

The CDR3: CASSPRLAGGPSGFYEQYF. The CDR3 DNA follows: TGTGCCAGCAGCCCCCGGCTAGCGGGAGGACCATCCGGCTTCTACGAGCAGTACTTC. The V call is TRBV5-6, the J call TRBJ2-7; the match to TRBD2 covers 11 bases. Germline V gives CDR1 SGHDT, CDR2 YYEEEE. V shed 4 bases, J shed 3 bases, and the junction held 18 bases outside the gene matches. The CDR3 contains 19 residues.

Concerning this clonotype: A much larger clone sits a single nucleotide away, making a read error possible. The gene calls are TRBV6-2 or TRBV6-3 and TRBJ2-1, with D possibly TRBD2 on 5 matching bases. CDR3 length equals 14 residues. Germline CDR1 reads MNHEY; CDR2 reads SVGEGT. The ends were cut back, 6 bases at V and 9 bases at J, with 18 bases in the middle. CDR3 bases: TGTGCCAGCAGAACTCCCAAAAGTAGCGCTGAGCAGTTCTTC. Its protein product is CASRTPKSSAEQFF.

The table lists this clonotype with a few counts. J is TRBJ2-5 and V is TRBV7-9; 10 nucleotides agree with TRBD2. Trimming at V came to 5 bases and at J to 2 bases, leaving 11 bases not matched to a gene. CDR1 is SEHNR, CDR2 FQNEAQ, per germline (reference sequence). The CDR3 runs to 17 residues. The CDR3 nucleotides are TGTGCCAGCAGCACAAGGCCTAGCGGGGGCGATCAAGAGACCCAGTACTTC. Protein sequence: CASSTRPSGGDQETQYF.

This clonotype appeared many times. The chain combines TRBV9 with TRBJ2-3, with D possibly TRBD1 on 5 matching bases. The CDR3 spans 16 residues. V dropped 3 bases and J dropped 1 base, with 15 bases sitting between them. Germline V gene sequence: CDR1 SGDLS, CDR2 YYNGEE. The CDR3 nucleotides are TGTGCCAGCAGCGCCGAGACCAGGGTTGGCACAGATACGCAGTATTTT. Protein sequence: CASSAETRVGTDTQYF. The variable domain in full, completed from reference TRBV9 and TRBJ2-3, reads DSGVTQTPKHLITATGQRVTLRCSPRSGDLSVYWYQQSLDQGLQFLIQYYNGEERAKGNILERFSAQQFPDLHSELNLSSLELGDSALYFCASSAETRVGTDTQYFGPGTRLTVL.

The chain has TRBV20-1 and TRBJ2-3; TRBD1 aligns across 7 bases. CDR3 length: 17 residues. Looked up from germline, CDR1 is DFQATT and CDR2 is SNEGSKA (reference sequence). V shed 1 base, J shed 2 bases, and the junction held 12 bases outside the gene matches. The CDR3: CSARVQPGQRFTDTQYF. The CDR3 nucleotides are TGCAGTGCTAGAGTACAGCCGGGACAGAGATTCACAGATACGCAGTATTTT.

The chain employs TRBV4-3 and TRBJ2-1, with 7 bases identical to TRBD1. V was clipped by 3 bases and J by 11 bases; unmatched bases: 10. There are 14 residues in the CDR3. Per germline, CDR1 LGHNA and CDR2 YSLEER. CDR3 loop: CASSHTTGTMKQFF. In DNA, the CDR3 is TGCGCCAGCAGCCACACGACAGGGACAATGAAGCAGTTCTTC.

This clonotype has just a few counts. J is TRBJ2-7 and V is TRBV29-1; 13 positions match TRBD2. This CDR3 is 12 amino acids long. The germline gives CDR1 SQVTM, CDR2 ANQGSEA. After removal of 4 bases from V and 8 bases from J, the junction contained 2 bases not matched to a gene. The CDR3 nucleotides read TGCAGCGTTGTACTAGCGGGGGGGAAGCAGTACTTC. Amino acid sequence: CSVVLAGGKQYF.

This clonotype was observed a few times. The J gene is TRBJ1-1, the V gene TRBV4-1; D might be TRBD1 (6 bases). This CDR3 spans 18 amino acids. V shed 3 bases and J shed 1 base, with 21 bases lying between them. Looked up from germline, CDR1 is MGHRA and CDR2 is YSYEKL. The CDR3 coding sequence is TGCGCCAGCAGCCACCCGGACAGCCCCACAAAATGGAACACTGAAGCTTTCTTT. This translates into CASSHPDSPTKWNTEAFF.

This clonotype was picked up a small number of times. The chain couples TRBV10-3 to TRBJ1-2; D call uncertain. The CDR3 spans 16 residues. The V gene lost 0 bases and the J gene lost 2 bases, with 13 bases spanning the gap. Germline V CDR1 and CDR2: ENHRY, SYGVKD. The CDR3 region is CAISESTYTRNYGYTF. CDR3 bases: TGTGCCATCAGTGAGTCGACGTACACCAGAAACTATGGCTACACCTTC.

This clonotype turned up a few times. The rearrangement uses TRBV14 and TRBJ2-7, with TRBD1 matching 7 bases. The CDR3 has 14 residues. Germline V gene sequence: CDR1 SGHDN, CDR2 FVKESK. Trimming took 3 bases from V and 9 from J; bases not matched to a gene: 11. The CDR3 DNA follows: TGTGCCAGCAGCCACCCCGGGACAGCCTTGGGGCAGTACTTC. Translated, it gives CASSHPGTALGQYF.

This clonotype was counted a few times. CDR3 coding DNA: TGTGCCAGCAGCTTGGTAGGCTCCAATGGCTACACCTTC. Translated, it gives CASSLVGSNGYTF. The chain joins TRBV5-6 to TRBJ1-2; D gene unclear. This CDR3 region has 13 residues. V lost 0 bases to trimming and J lost 6 bases, with 9 bases between them. In germline, CDR1 is SGHDT, CDR2 YYEEEE.

J is TRBJ2-1 and V is TRBV27; D not certain. Looked up from germline, CDR1 is MNHEY and CDR2 is SMNVEV (reference sequence). Deletions cut 6 bases from V and 6 bases from J, with 12 bases between. The CDR3 runs 13 residues. CDR3 bases: TGTGCCAGCAGCAGTCAGGCTTCCAATGAGCAGTTCTTC. It codes for CASSSQASNEQFF.

The V call is TRBV5-4, the J call TRBJ2-2; TRBD1 might be the D (5 bases). Deletions cut 9 bases from V and 4 bases from J, with 10 bases between. This CDR3 is 12 amino acids long. Germline CDR1 SGHNT, CDR2 YYREEE (reference sequence). CDR3 coding DNA: TGTGCCACCGTGGACACCACCGGGGAGCTGTTTTTT. As protein: CATVDTTGELFF.